These 9 T cell receptor beta chains were sequenced from one sample in a study of CD8 T cells in Susac syndrome (dated by TCRdb to the late 2010s). The library was produced with the immunoSEQ multiplex PCR assay. RNA was extracted with the RNeasy kit and roughly 0.5 to 1 ug was reverse transcribed using random hexamers. The raw public reads went through TCRdb reprocessing: fastp at Q25, MiXCR clone calling, in-frame beta chains kept. Records with the same CDR3 protein are collapsed into one entry carrying the most frequent genes and DNA. The sample profile shows roughly 200,000 distinct CDR3 sequences; around 94% of them were found once. Approximately 0.11% of the sample goes to the ten largest clones. The specimen sequenced was CD4+ T cells from PBMCs. The receptors derive from a human donor with Susac syndrome.

The chain has TRBV29-1 and TRBJ2-7, with a tentative D call TRBD2 (5 bases). This CDR3 has 12 residues. V lost 6 bases to trimming and J lost 2 bases, with 11 bases between them. Looked up from germline, CDR1 is SQVTM and CDR2 is ANQGSEA. CDR3 amino acids: CSVEAGAYEQYF. CDR3 bases: TGCAGCGTGGAGGCCGGTGCCTACGAGCAGTACTTC.

V usage is TRBV6-2 or TRBV6-3 and J usage is TRBJ1-4; 7 bases fit TRBD1. This CDR3 spans 14 amino acids. Per germline, CDR1 MNHEY and CDR2 SVGEGT. V shed 4 bases and J 5 bases; nucleotides not matched to a gene: 4. The chain's CDR3 is CASSSGQTNEKLFF. The CDR3 bases are TGTGCCAGCAGTTCGGGACAGACGAATGAAAAACTGTTTTTT.

The V call is TRBV30, the J call TRBJ1-5, with D maybe TRBD1 (6 bases). Trimming pared 2 bases from V and 6 bases from J, leaving 11 bases between. The CDR3 runs to 13 residues. The germline CDR1 and CDR2 sequences are GTSNPN and SVGIG (reference sequence). The CDR3 DNA reads TGTGCCTGGAGTCACCGGGGGGCTCAGCCCCAGCATTTT. Translating it yields CAWSHRGAQPQHF.

This clonotype was seen a few times. The rearrangement uses TRBV30 and TRBJ2-5; D is undetermined. This CDR3 region has 11 residues. Germline CDR1 reads GTSNPN; CDR2 reads SVGIG (reference sequence). V shed 2 bases and J shed 5 bases, with 6 bases lying between them. The CDR3 spells CAWSTGETQYF. In DNA, the CDR3 is TGTGCCTGGAGTACCGGGGAGACCCAGTACTTC.

The chain is built from TRBV4-2 and TRBJ2-7, with D possibly being TRBD1 (6 bases). The germline gives CDR1 LGHNA, CDR2 YNFKEQ. CDR3 length equals 15 residues. V was pared by 1 base and J by 2 bases, with 12 bases between. The CDR3 here is CASSQVADRTYEQYF. CDR3 DNA sequence: TGTGCCAGCAGCCAAGTTGCGGACAGAACCTACGAGCAGTACTTC.

This sequence joins TRBV7-2 and TRBJ2-1, with TRBD2 matching 7 bases. In germline, CDR1 is SGHTA, CDR2 FQGNSA. This CDR3 is 14 amino acids long. V was clipped by 1 base and J by 7 bases; unmatched bases: 4. CDR3 bases: TGTGCCAGCAGCTTAGACCGGACTAGAAATGAGCAGTTCTTC. It translates to CASSLDRTRNEQFF.

This clonotype was detected only once. This chain joins TRBV28 and TRBJ2-3; no definite D call. V was clipped by 8 bases and J by 1 base, with 7 bases between them. The length of the CDR3 is 12 residues. The germline V gene has CDR1 MDHEN and CDR2 SYDVKM. CDR3 sequence (DNA): TGTGCCAGCCGGCTTGGCACAGATACGCAGTATTTT. This codes for CASRLGTDTQYF. Drawing the rest from reference TRBV28 and TRBJ2-3, the complete variable domain is DVKVTQSSRYLVKRTGEKVFLECVQDMDHENMFWYRQDPGLGLRLIYFSYDVKMKEKGDIPEGYSVSREKKERFSLILESASTNQTSMYLCASRLGTDTQYFGPGTRLTVL.

This sequence joins TRBV29-1 and TRBJ1-2; TRBD1 aligns across 10 bases. The ends lost 5 bases at V and 7 bases at J; junction bases unmatched: 10. This CDR3 spans 14 amino acids. Germline V CDR1 and CDR2: SQVTM, ANQGSEA. CDR3 DNA: TGCAGCGTTCAAAACGTCGACAGGGGGCTTGGCTACACCTTC. Amino acid sequence: CSVQNVDRGLGYTF.

V usage is TRBV10-3 and J usage is TRBJ2-5; 7 positions match TRBD1. Trimming took 0 bases from V and 2 from J; bases not matched to a gene: 6. The CDR3 loop spans 16 amino acids. The germline V gene has CDR1 ENHRY and CDR2 SYGVKD. Here the CDR3 reads CAISESPTGYQETQYF. CDR3 sequence (DNA): TGTGCCATCAGTGAGTCCCCGACAGGGTATCAAGAGACCCAGTACTTC.